This T cell receptor beta chain was recovered during a study of blood T cell repertoires in COVID-19. The overall study: Researchers got acute and convalescent COVID-19 samples from the United States, Italy and Spain. PBMCs, B-cell-depleted T cells, or T cells provided the cDNA or gDNA that made up the material.

The CDR3 runs to 15 residues. Unmatched junction bases numbered 4, after V lost 0 bases and J lost 3 bases. The V gene's germline CDR1 is SGHRS and CDR2 YFSETQ. Methods used by the authors: Scientists estimated how many nucleated cells there were by amplifying reference gene primers. The protocol was immunoSEQ multiplex PCR, while the TCRdb copy is restricted to in-frame clones and leaves out a portion. The DNA was the basis for D and trimming; V, J and clone size are from that table. Among under 300,000 clones listed, 86% were seen once. The sequence derives from a young man with active or convalescent COVID-19. The chain joins TRBV5-1 to TRBJ2-5, with 8 bases aligning to TRBD2. Specimen: peripheral blood. The CDR3, as DNA: TGCGCCAGCAGCTTGGCCGGGACTAGGAAAGAGACCCAGTACTTC. The encoded protein is CASSLAGTRKETQYF. The full variable domain, in which reference TRBV5-1 and TRBJ2-5 provide the parts outside the CDR3, is KAGVTQTPRYLIKTRGQQVTLSCSPISGHRSVSWYQQTPGQGLQFLFEYFSETQRNKGNFPGRFSGRQFSNSRSEMNVSTLELGDSALYLCASSLAGTRKETQYFGPGTRLLVL.